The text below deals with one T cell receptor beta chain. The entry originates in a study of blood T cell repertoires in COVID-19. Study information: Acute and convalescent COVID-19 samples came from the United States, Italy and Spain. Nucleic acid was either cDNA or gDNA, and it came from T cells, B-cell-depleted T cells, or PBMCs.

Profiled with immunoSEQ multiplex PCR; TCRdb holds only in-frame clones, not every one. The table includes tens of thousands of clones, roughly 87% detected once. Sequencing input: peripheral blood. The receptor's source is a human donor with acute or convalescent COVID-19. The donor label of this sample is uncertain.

This chain's CDR3 is CASSPGQGIWQPQHF. In DNA form, the CDR3 reads TGTGCCAGCAGCCCGGGACAGGGGATATGGCAGCCCCAGCATTTT. The chain uses TRBV7-9 and TRBJ1-5, with 10 bases matching TRBD1. The CDR3 contains 15 residues. Germline V gene data show CDR1 as SEHNR and CDR2 as FQNEAQ (reference sequence). The J segment lost 7 bases and the V segment lost 5 bases, leaving 8 bases of the junction unmatched.